The 14 T cell receptor beta chains below were found in one sample sequenced in a study of blood T cell repertoires in COVID-19. Profiled with immunoSEQ multiplex PCR; TCRdb holds only in-frame clones, not every one. The sample lists 150,000 to 200,000 clones, about 80% occurring once. The sequencing sample was made of PBMCs or T cells enriched from blood (not recorded which). These receptors were collected from a man aged 55 to 70 who had been exposed to COVID-19.

This clone was counted many times. The rearrangement links TRBV7-9 to TRBJ1-2, with TRBD1 matching over 7 bases. The germline V gene has CDR1 SEHNR and CDR2 FQNEAQ (reference sequence). V shed 5 bases and J 4 bases; nucleotides not matched to a gene: 7. The CDR3 totals 14 residues. CDR3 in amino acids: CASSPTTGVYGYTF. The CDR3 DNA is TGTGCCAGCAGCCCGACTACAGGGGTCTATGGCTACACCTTC.

The CDR3 spells CASSSGTGKANVLTF. For the CDR3, the DNA is TGTGCCAGCAGCTCGGGGACAGGGAAGGCCAACGTCCTGACTTTC. This chain joins TRBV11-2 and TRBJ2-6, with 9 bases fitting TRBD1. The CDR3 is made up of 15 amino acids. The junction had 4 bases not matched to a gene; V was cut back by 4 bases and J by 6 bases. CDR1 and CDR2 (germline): SGHAT, FQNNGV.

The rearrangement uses TRBV7-9 and TRBJ1-4; D is undetermined. The CDR3 totals 14 residues. The V gene's germline CDR1 is SEHNR and CDR2 FQNEAQ (reference sequence). V was pared by 5 bases and J by 8 bases, with 15 bases between. DNA of the CDR3: TGTGCCAGCAGCCTAGACTATTCGGGGGAAAAACTGTTTTTT. Its translation is CASSLDYSGEKLFF.

This chain links TRBV29-1 with TRBJ1-2, with unresolved D. This CDR3 is built from 15 residues. The germline CDR1 and CDR2 sequences are SQVTM and ANQGSEA. V lost 5 bases to trimming and J lost 6 bases, with 22 bases between them. DNA for the CDR3: TGCAGCGTTTCCAGCCTTAGCGGGGAATCCAATGGCTACACCTTC. Translated: CSVSSLSGESNGYTF.

The gene calls are TRBV19 and TRBJ2-3; tentatively, D is TRBD2 (5 bases). V was trimmed by 5 bases and J by 3 bases, leaving 15 bases between them. This CDR3 is 15 amino acids long. Germline V gene data show CDR1 as LNHDA and CDR2 as SQIVND (reference sequence). CDR3 protein: CASSPSLAQTDTQYF. DNA for the CDR3: TGTGCCAGTAGTCCGAGTCTAGCCCAAACAGATACGCAGTATTTT.

This clone appeared once. V and J are TRBV7-9 and TRBJ1-2, with 7 bases lining up with TRBD1. V was pared by 1 base and J by 8 bases, with 13 bases of the junction left unmatched. Germline V gives CDR1 SEHNR, CDR2 FQNEAQ (reference sequence). The CDR3 covers 16 residues. The CDR3 DNA is TGTGCCAGCAGCTTAGAACTTGTTACAGGGGTGAAGGGCTACACCTTC. It codes for CASSLELVTGVKGYTF.

This chain links TRBV4-1 with TRBJ2-7; 8 bases map to TRBD1. CDR3 length: 15 amino acids. J gave up 5 bases and V 3 bases, and 9 bases lay outside the gene matches. Germline CDR1 MGHRA, CDR2 YSYEKL. The CDR3 reads CASSHSGTGLDEQYF. Here the CDR3 DNA reads TGCGCCAGCAGCCACTCCGGGACAGGACTTGACGAGCAGTACTTC.

The chain joins TRBV11-2 to TRBJ1-2; 7 nucleotides agree with TRBD1. CDR1 and CDR2 (germline): SGHAT, FQNNGV. Losses at the gene ends were 5 bases for V and 5 bases for J; bases not matched to a gene: 5. The CDR3 runs 13 residues. In DNA, the CDR3 is TGTGCCAGCAGCCCTGACAGGGAATATGGCTACACCTTC. Translation: CASSPDREYGYTF.

Written as DNA, the CDR3 is TGTGCCAGCAGCGCACAGGGAACCGGGGAGCTGTTTTTT. Residues: CASSAQGTGELFF. The rearrangement uses TRBV7-3 and TRBJ2-2; a weak D match, TRBD1 (6 bases). Trimming stripped 5 bases from V and 5 bases from J, with 9 bases between. CDR1 and CDR2 (germline): SGHTA, FQGTGA. The CDR3 length is 13 residues. The variable domain in full, completed from reference TRBV7-3 and TRBJ2-2, reads GAGVSQTPSNKVTEKGKYVELRCDPISGHTALYWYRQSLGQGPEFLIYFQGTGAADDSGLPNDRFFAVRPEGSVSTLKIQRTERGDSAVYLCASSAQGTGELFFGEGSRLTVL.

This clone was seen more than once but under ten times. The chain has TRBV24-1 and TRBJ1-5, with D unclear. CDR3 length: 13 residues. Trimming pared 4 bases from V and 5 bases from J, leaving 8 bases between. Germline CDR1 is KGHDR and CDR2 is SFDVKD. The CDR3 protein is CATSEGTHQPQHF. CDR3 DNA: TGTGCCACCAGTGAGGGCACCCATCAGCCCCAGCATTTT.

The genes are TRBV5-1 and TRBJ2-1; 8 bases fit TRBD1. This CDR3 spans 13 amino acids. The ends lost 4 bases at V and 8 bases at J; junction bases unmatched: 5. Germline V gene lookup returns CDR1 SGHRS and CDR2 YFSETQ. CDR3 coding DNA: TGCGCCAGCAGCGCCGACAGGGGATATGAGCAGTTCTTC. Amino acids: CASSADRGYEQFF.

V is TRBV3-1 (or the pseudogene TRBV3-2) and J is TRBJ1-2; D remains ambiguous. This CDR3 has 16 amino acids. CDR1 and CDR2 (germline): LGHDT, YNNKEL (reference sequence). With 1 base removed from V and 6 bases from J, the gap between germline ends came to 18 bases. The CDR3 region is CASSQGGSSAVHGYTF. As DNA, the CDR3 is TGTGCCAGCAGCCAAGGCGGGAGCTCGGCGGTCCATGGCTACACCTTC.

The chain's CDR3 is CASSSPGLSYEQYF. The CDR3 nucleotides read TGTGCCAGCAGTTCCCCGGGGTTGTCCTACGAGCAGTACTTC. The chain combines TRBV6-5 with TRBJ2-7, with D possibly being TRBD2 (5 bases). This CDR3 has 14 residues. V lost 4 bases and J lost 1, with 11 bases in between. CDR1 MNHEY and CDR2 SVGAGI come from the germline V gene.

The chain has TRBV6-5 and TRBJ2-7; 8 bases fit TRBD1. This CDR3 has 13 residues. CDR1 and CDR2 from the germline V gene are MNHEY and SVGAGI. V lost 6 bases to trimming and J lost 2 bases; unmatched junction nucleotides: 3. The DNA for the CDR3 is TGTGCCAGCAGACAGGGGGTGGCCTACGAGCAGTACTTC. Translating gives CASRQGVAYEQYF.